This T cell receptor beta chain emerged from a study of cytomegalovirus exposure and HLA in healthy donors. Study as a whole: Early released data comprised tens of millions of unique TCRs from HLA-typed donors.

Use of 60 Vbeta and 13 Jbeta primers characterized the PCR. Measured with immunoSEQ multiplex PCR; TCRdb has only the in-frame clones, and not every one. The table has 90,000 to 130,000 clones, around 75% seen once. Study-level findings and limits: In an earlier analysis, productive rearrangement rates for most beta V segments clustered near 87% or 30%. Highest at DRB1 and lowest at HLA-C, TCR association rates differed among HLA loci in a later analysis. The investigators catalogued 150 to 200 TCR beta chains as cytomegalovirus-associated.

The germline V gene encodes CDR1 MDHEN and CDR2 SYDVKM. The length of the CDR3 is 13 residues. The ends were cut back, 7 bases at V and 3 bases at J, with 10 bases in the middle. As for this clone: Its cognate antigen is unknown.

The TCR was taken from a woman aged 30 to 39 in good health and CMV-seronegative. This chain joins TRBV28 and TRBJ1-5, with a possible D match to TRBD1 (5 bases). Source material: PBMCs. The CDR3 is CASIQGTNQPQHF. CDR3 nucleotide sequence: TGTGCCAGCATCCAGGGAACCAATCAGCCCCAGCATTTT.